The present TCR beta chain was sequenced within a study of cytomegalovirus exposure and HLA in healthy donors. Overall study results and limits: In a later analysis, HLA-C alleles had the fewest associated TCRs, DRB1 alleles the most. Available immune exposure information covered CMV serostatus only.

In the PCR, 60 Vbeta and 13 Jbeta primers were used. TCRdb keeps only in-frame clones here, not all; method: immunoSEQ multiplex PCR. This table holds around 100,000 clones, 70% to 80% found once. Regarding this clone: Antigen unknown.

The sample taken for sequencing was PBMCs. The receptor was derived from a middle-aged woman in good health and CMV-seronegative.

The CDR3 nucleotides are TGTGCCACCAGCAGAGAAGGGGGCAGGGGGCGATCTAACTATGGCTACACCTTC. Protein sequence: CATSREGGRGRSNYGYTF. The rearrangement uses TRBV15 and TRBJ1-2; the match to TRBD1 covers 8 bases. Germline assignment: CDR1 LNHNV and CDR2 YYDKDF (reference sequence). CDR3 length equals 18 residues. V was pared by 0 bases and J by 0 bases, with 9 bases of the junction left unmatched.